These 19 T cell receptor beta chains originate from one sample sequenced in a study of blood T cell repertoires in COVID-19. Libraries were prepared by immunoSEQ multiplex PCR; TCRdb keeps only in-frame clonotypes and omits some of them. This repertoire shows hundreds of thousands of clones, roughly 88% found once; its top ten account for around 2.1%. The material sequenced was PBMCs or T cells enriched from blood (not recorded which). The source is a man between 25 and 39 years old who had recovered from COVID-19.

The chain links TRBV13 to TRBJ2-3, with D possibly TRBD2 on 5 matching bases. The V end lost 4 bases, the J end lost 3 bases, and 8 bases lay between the germline ends. CDR3 length: 13 amino acids. Germline V lookup: CDR1 PRHDT, CDR2 FYEKMQ (reference sequence). This CDR3 reads CASSSGVTDTQYF. CDR3 nucleotide sequence: TGTGCCAGCAGCTCCGGGGTAACAGATACGCAGTATTTT.

V is TRBV4-1 and J is TRBJ1-4, with TRBD1 matching over 8 bases. J lost 6 bases, V lost 0 bases, and 12 bases had no gene match. Germline CDR1 is MGHRA and CDR2 is YSYEKL. The CDR3 length is 18 residues. CDR3: CASSQDLGIGQGYEKLFF. The CDR3 DNA sequence: TGCGCCAGCAGCCAAGATCTTGGGATAGGACAGGGATATGAAAAACTGTTTTTT.

The CDR3 coding sequence is TGTGCCAGCAGCTGGGGACAGGAGAACACTGAAGCTTTCTTT. This gives the protein CASSWGQENTEAFF. The chain is built from TRBV5-6 and TRBJ1-1, with TRBD1 matching 8 bases. Germline-derived CDR1 and CDR2 are SGHDT and YYEEEE. The J segment lost 1 base and the V segment lost 3 bases, leaving 2 bases of the junction unmatched. CDR3 length: 14 residues.

The chain joins TRBV4-2 to TRBJ2-3, with 15 bases lining up with TRBD2. The CDR3 length is 16 residues. Looked up from germline, CDR1 is LGHNA and CDR2 is YNFKEQ. V dropped 6 bases and J dropped 4; count of bases not matched to a gene: 5. CDR3 DNA: TGTGCCAGCAGACAAAGGACTAGCGGGGGGGCAGATACGCAGTATTTT. It yields the protein CASRQRTSGGADTQYF.

The V gene is TRBV5-4, the J gene TRBJ2-3; D perhaps matches TRBD2 (5 bases). Trimming cost V 6 bases and J 2 bases, with 16 bases left between them. The CDR3 is made up of 15 amino acids. The germline V gene has CDR1 SGHNT and CDR2 YYREEE (reference sequence). The CDR3 loop reads CASNEITGITDTQYF. CDR3 DNA: TGTGCCAGCAACGAAATAACGGGGATCACAGATACGCAGTATTTT.

This clone showed up just once. The CDR3 region has the DNA TGTGCCAGCAGCATTCGGACAGGGGTGGATGGCTACACCTTC. Its protein is CASSIRTGVDGYTF. The chain couples TRBV3-1 (or the pseudogene TRBV3-2) to TRBJ1-2; the match to TRBD1 covers 9 bases. Germline loops: CDR1 LGHDT, CDR2 YNNKEL (reference sequence). After removal of 5 bases from V and 6 bases from J, the junction contained 7 bases not matched to a gene. The CDR3 contains 14 residues.

This clone was recorded only once. V is TRBV6-5 and J is TRBJ1-4, with D uncertain. This CDR3 spans 14 amino acids. V gave up 8 bases and J gave up 1 base, with 11 bases separating them. Germline CDR1 reads MNHEY; CDR2 reads SVGAGI. The CDR3 is CASRRTITNEKLFF. CDR3 DNA: TGTGCCAGCCGGAGGACGATAACTAATGAAAAACTGTTTTTT.

This clone was observed once. The V call is TRBV7-2, the J call TRBJ1-6, with a weak D call TRBD1 (6 bases). There are 16 residues in the CDR3. Germline V CDR1 and CDR2: SGHTA, FQGNSA. V lost 1 base, J lost 9 bases, and 16 bases lay in between. Here the CDR3 DNA reads TGTGCCAGCAGCTTAGACAGGGCTTCAACATTTTCACCCCTCCACTTT. It is translated as CASSLDRASTFSPLHF.

This clone showed up just a few times. The rearrangement uses TRBV19 and TRBJ2-3; 9 bases are a match to TRBD1. Germline V lookup: CDR1 LNHDA, CDR2 SQIVND (reference sequence). V lost 9 bases to trimming and J lost 5 bases; unmatched junction nucleotides: 12. CDR3 length: 15 amino acids. The CDR3 region is CASISRDRVGDTQYF. For the CDR3, the DNA is TGTGCCAGCATCTCCCGGGACAGGGTTGGAGATACGCAGTATTTT.

The genes are TRBV2 and TRBJ2-7; possibly TRBD1 for D (5 bases). The germline CDR1 and CDR2 sequences are SNHLY and FYNNEI. V was clipped by 3 bases and J by 2 bases, with 14 bases between them. This CDR3 comprises 15 residues. The CDR3 DNA follows: TGTGCCAGCAGTGACAGGGAAATGAGGACCTACGAGCAGTACTTC. Amino acid sequence: CASSDREMRTYEQYF.

The chain uses TRBV24-1 and TRBJ2-1; the D gene is possibly TRBD1 (7 bases). Germline CDR1 KGHDR, CDR2 SFDVKD. The V and J ends lost 5 bases and 2 bases respectively, with 12 bases between them. There are 15 residues in the CDR3. The DNA of the CDR3 is TGTGCCACCAGTGGTGCGGGACAGACCTACAATGAGCAGTTCTTC. Its protein product is CATSGAGQTYNEQFF.

The chain has TRBV5-1 and TRBJ2-3, with 14 bases identical to TRBD2. This CDR3 has 18 amino acids. J lost 2 bases, V lost 0 bases, and 5 bases had no gene match. Germline CDR1 reads SGHRS; CDR2 reads YFSETQ. CDR3 loop: CASSLVKGLAGVTDTQYF. CDR3 nucleotides: TGCGCCAGCAGCTTGGTTAAGGGACTAGCGGGGGTCACAGATACGCAGTATTTT.

J is TRBJ2-7 and V is TRBV10-3, with 9 bases fitting TRBD1. Germline values: CDR1 ENHRY, CDR2 SYGVKD. The length of the CDR3 is 12 residues. After removal of 4 bases from V and 6 bases from J, the junction contained 1 base not matched to a gene. The CDR3 reads CAISGTGVEQYF. The CDR3 DNA follows: TGTGCCATCAGTGGGACAGGGGTCGAGCAGTACTTC.

V and J are TRBV27 and TRBJ1-1, with 12 bases lining up with TRBD1. CDR3 length: 18 residues. After removal of 6 bases from V and 1 base from J, the junction contained 12 bases not matched to a gene. Germline CDR1 is MNHEY and CDR2 is SMNVEV (reference sequence). The CDR3 nucleotides read TGTGCCAGCAGACCAAGACCGGGACAGGGGGCCAAGAACACTGAAGCTTTCTTT. This sequence encodes CASRPRPGQGAKNTEAFF.

The chain combines TRBV27 with TRBJ1-1, with D perhaps TRBD1 (5 bases). The CDR3 sequence is 13 residues long. Trimming left V 3 bases short and J 5 bases short, with 10 bases between. Germline values: CDR1 MNHEY, CDR2 SMNVEV (reference sequence). CDR3: CASSFKGTTEAFF. CDR3 sequence (DNA): TGTGCCAGCAGTTTCAAGGGGACTACTGAAGCTTTCTTT.

The chain couples TRBV27 to TRBJ1-4, with 10 bases identical to TRBD1. The CDR3 sequence is 14 residues long. Germline loops: CDR1 MNHEY, CDR2 SMNVEV (reference sequence). The V segment lost 6 bases and the J segment 7 bases; nucleotides outside the gene matches: 5. The CDR3 nucleotides are TGTGCCAGCAGCGCCGGGACAGGGGTTGAAAAACTGTTTTTT. This sequence encodes CASSAGTGVEKLFF.

V and J are TRBV4-1 and TRBJ1-6; D call uncertain. This CDR3 spans 13 amino acids. With 4 bases removed from V and 10 bases from J, the gap between germline ends came to 11 bases. Germline V gives CDR1 MGHRA, CDR2 YSYEKL. CDR3 residues: CASSRAELSPLHF. The DNA of the CDR3 is TGCGCCAGCAGCCGGGCAGAATTATCACCCCTCCACTTT.

This chain links TRBV12-3 or TRBV12-4 with TRBJ2-3; tentative D call: TRBD2 (6 bases). The CDR3 has 12 amino acids. V lost 6 bases and J 4 bases, leaving 8 bases between the germline ends. The CDR3 region is CASRSSADTQYF. Written as DNA, the CDR3 is TGTGCCAGCAGGTCTAGCGCAGATACGCAGTATTTT.

This clone was seen many times. The V and J genes are TRBV4-1 and TRBJ1-2; D is undetermined. The CDR3 loop spans 15 amino acids. The V and J ends lost 4 bases and 4 bases respectively, with 16 bases between them. Germline V gene data show CDR1 as MGHRA and CDR2 as YSYEKL. CDR3 coding DNA: TGCGCCAGCAGCCCCCCGGCGGGCAGCCTCTATGGCTACACCTTC. This gives the protein CASSPPAGSLYGYTF.